This is a list of T cell receptor beta chains from one sample in a study of CD8+ T cells in alopecia areata. Data came from immunoSEQ multiplex PCR; TCRdb stores just in-frame clones and leaves some out. This repertoire shows about 200,000 clones, around 60% found once; its top ten account for approximately 1.2%. This sample comprised CD4+ T cells sorted from blood, obtained around week 50, from a patient treated with tofacitinib. Receptor source: a human donor with alopecia areata. The CDR3 runs from the conserved cysteine through the conserved F or W. D genes are given only for firm matches. Expanded clones are given a class, and other clones once, few, many or no size at all.

j_call: TRBJ2-7; clone_size: .; v_call: TRBV30; d_call: .; cdr3_aa: CAWSPGSYEQYF; cdr3_nt: TGTGCCTGGAGCCCAGGGTCCTACGAGCAGTACTTC
j_call: TRBJ2-4; clone_size: once; v_call: TRBV5-1; d_call: TRBD2; cdr3_aa: CASSLASGEPAKNIQYF; cdr3_nt: TGCGCCAGCAGCTTGGCGAGCGGGGAGCCAGCCAAAAACATTCAGTACTTC
j_call: TRBJ1-2; clone_size: .; v_call: TRBV30; d_call: .; cdr3_aa: CAWRTNGYTF; cdr3_nt: TGTGCCTGGAGAACAAATGGCTACACCTTC
j_call: TRBJ2-5; clone_size: .; v_call: TRBV30; d_call: .; cdr3_aa: CAWSAGMRETQYF; cdr3_nt: TGTGCCTGGAGTGCAGGGATGAGGGAGACCCAGTACTTC
j_call: TRBJ2-2; clone_size: few; v_call: TRBV6-5; d_call: .; cdr3_aa: CASSRVPGELFF; cdr3_nt: TGTGCCAGCAGCCGGGTCCCCGGGGAGCTGTTTTTT
j_call: TRBJ2-2; clone_size: .; v_call: TRBV29-1; d_call: .; cdr3_aa: CSVRHSGDWTGELFF; cdr3_nt: TGCAGCGTTCGTCATAGCGGTGACTGGACCGGGGAGCTGTTTTTT
j_call: TRBJ1-6; clone_size: once; v_call: TRBV9; d_call: .; cdr3_aa: CASSVGGRSSPLHF; cdr3_nt: TGTGCCAGCAGCGTAGGGGGCAGGAGTTCACCCCTCCACTTT
j_call: TRBJ1-5; clone_size: .; v_call: TRBV30; d_call: TRBD1; cdr3_aa: CAWRTGGSNQPQHF; cdr3_nt: TGTGCCTGGAGGACAGGGGGTAGCAATCAGCCCCAGCATTTT
j_call: TRBJ1-1; clone_size: once; v_call: TRBV9; d_call: .; cdr3_aa: CASSIDKNTEAFF; cdr3_nt: TGTGCCAGCAGCATCGACAAGAACACTGAAGCTTTCTTT
j_call: TRBJ1-2; clone_size: .; v_call: TRBV14; d_call: .; cdr3_aa: CASSQVDRNYGYTF; cdr3_nt: TGTGCCAGCAGCCAAGTCGACAGGAACTATGGCTACACCTTC
j_call: TRBJ1-6; clone_size: few; v_call: TRBV6-6; d_call: .; cdr3_aa: CASSLRGGLDSPLHF; cdr3_nt: TGTGCCAGCAGCCTCAGGGGCGGGCTGGATTCACCCCTCCACTTT
j_call: TRBJ1-2; clone_size: .; v_call: TRBV9; d_call: .; cdr3_aa: CASSVWDQAVSGYTF; cdr3_nt: TGTGCCAGCAGCGTTTGGGACCAGGCCGTTTCAGGCTACACCTTC
j_call: TRBJ2-3; clone_size: .; v_call: TRBV7-2; d_call: .; cdr3_aa: CASSRQGGSPDTQYF; cdr3_nt: TGTGCCAGCAGCCGTCAGGGGGGGTCACCAGATACGCAGTATTTT
j_call: TRBJ1-1; clone_size: .; v_call: TRBV9; d_call: .; cdr3_aa: CASSVEGRDTEAFF; cdr3_nt: TGTGCCAGCAGCGTAGAAGGGAGGGACACTGAAGCTTTCTTT
j_call: TRBJ2-7; clone_size: .; v_call: TRBV5-1; d_call: TRBD1; cdr3_aa: CASSSSSPTGVVGEQYF; cdr3_nt: TGCGCCAGCAGCTCCTCGTCCCCGACAGGGGTAGTGGGTGAGCAGTACTTC
j_call: TRBJ2-3; clone_size: .; v_call: TRBV30; d_call: .; cdr3_aa: CAWSVMGTQYF; cdr3_nt: TGTGCCTGGAGCGTGATGGGTACGCAGTATTTT
j_call: TRBJ2-7; clone_size: .; v_call: TRBV7-9; d_call: TRBD1; cdr3_aa: CASSPTRDSSYEQYF; cdr3_nt: TGTGCCAGCAGCCCAACCCGGGACAGTTCCTACGAGCAGTACTTC
j_call: TRBJ2-1; clone_size: .; v_call: TRBV5-1; d_call: .; cdr3_aa: CASSLGGLSYNEQFF; cdr3_nt: TGCGCCAGCAGCCTCGGGGGGCTCTCCTACAATGAGCAGTTCTTC
j_call: TRBJ2-1; clone_size: .; v_call: TRBV6-5; d_call: .; cdr3_aa: CASSYGVRGNNEQFF; cdr3_nt: TGTGCCAGCAGTTACGGTGTCAGGGGAAACAATGAGCAGTTCTTC
j_call: TRBJ2-1; clone_size: .; v_call: TRBV29-1; d_call: TRBD2; cdr3_aa: CSVDRVAGGYEQFF; cdr3_nt: TGCAGCGTTGATCGTGTAGCGGGGGGGTATGAGCAGTTCTTC
j_call: TRBJ2-3; clone_size: .; v_call: TRBV4-1; d_call: .; cdr3_aa: CASSQNIATDTQYF; cdr3_nt: TGCGCCAGCAGCCAGAATATAGCCACAGATACGCAGTATTTT
j_call: TRBJ2-7; clone_size: once; v_call: TRBV6-6; d_call: .; cdr3_aa: CASSDPYGNEQYF; cdr3_nt: TGTGCCAGCAGCGATCCCTACGGGAACGAGCAGTACTTC
j_call: TRBJ2-6; clone_size: once; v_call: TRBV10-3; d_call: TRBD1; cdr3_aa: CAISRQGKANVLTF; cdr3_nt: TGTGCCATCAGTCGACAGGGGAAGGCCAACGTCCTGACTTTC
j_call: TRBJ2-1; clone_size: many; v_call: TRBV11-2; d_call: .; cdr3_aa: CASSPRGRGPNEQFF; cdr3_nt: TGTGCCAGCAGCCCCCGGGGCAGGGGACCCAATGAGCAGTTCTTC
j_call: TRBJ2-5; clone_size: few; v_call: TRBV5-6; d_call: .; cdr3_aa: CASSPYTQETQYF; cdr3_nt: TGTGCCAGCAGCCCGTATACTCAAGAGACCCAGTACTTC
j_call: TRBJ2-1; clone_size: .; v_call: TRBV27; d_call: TRBD2; cdr3_aa: CASSFEQRGGNNEQFF; cdr3_nt: TGTGCCAGCAGTTTCGAACAGCGGGGGGGAAACAATGAGCAGTTCTTC
j_call: TRBJ2-3; clone_size: .; v_call: TRBV2; d_call: TRBD1; cdr3_aa: CASSPQGVTDTQYF; cdr3_nt: TGTGCCAGCAGTCCACAGGGGGTCACAGATACGCAGTATTTT
j_call: TRBJ1-1; clone_size: few; v_call: TRBV19; d_call: TRBD1; cdr3_aa: CASSQTQGAAFF; cdr3_nt: TGTGCCAGTAGCCAAACCCAGGGGGCAGCTTTCTTT